This TCR beta chain was identified in a study of post-analysis software for immune sequencing data. General study points: A few TRBV segments occurring more often in patients than controls included TRBV5-6, TRBV5-1 and TRBV20-1.

The CDR3 runs 16 residues. Per germline, CDR1 DFQATT and CDR2 SNEGSKA (reference sequence). Trimming cost V 2 bases and J 1 base; bases outside gene matches: 8. About this clonotype: Its antigen is still unknown.

Carried by the TCR beta cDNA libraries were unique molecular identifiers. TCRdb passed the PCR reads through MiXCR, listing each CDR3 protein once. The sample has hundreds of thousands of distinct CDR3 sequences; 30% are singletons. The sequence came from a girl between 10 and 17 years old with multiple sclerosis. The source material was blood. The rearrangement joins TRBV20-1 to TRBJ2-3; 8 bases are shared with TRBD1. The DNA of the CDR3 is TGCAGTGCTAGACCCCTTCAGACAGGGGGCACAGATACGCAGTATTTT. Amino acid sequence: CSARPLQTGGTDTQYF.